This T cell receptor beta chain was sequenced during a study of T cell responses to AZD1222 COVID-19 vaccine. Study outcomes and limitations: With dominance at 160-218 and 743-854, vaccine-associated CD4 TCRs spanned spike. Scientists sampled the repertoires only once the peak T cell response had passed. Within unmutated variant regions lay the reported targets of nearly half of spike-specific TCRs.

Assay: immunoSEQ multiplex PCR; the TCRdb copy retains only in-frame clones and omits some. The sample records 150,000 to 200,000 clones, 85% to 95% being singletons. Comments on this clone: Its antigen remains unidentified.

The CDR3 is made up of 13 amino acids. V gave up 4 bases and J gave up 6 bases, with 13 bases separating them. Germline assignment: CDR1 SQVTM and CDR2 ANQGSEA. The starting material was peripheral blood, obtained on day 0 of AZD1222 vaccination. The sequence was obtained from an adult in good health. The rearrangement uses TRBV29-1 and TRBJ2-1; TRBD1 might be the D (7 bases). The CDR3 loop reads CSVGRDSFNEQFF. The CDR3 DNA reads TGCAGCGTTGGGCGGGACAGTTTCAATGAGCAGTTCTTC.